This note documents a single T cell receptor beta chain sequence. CDR3 size: 21 residues. The data derive from a study of blood T cell repertoires in COVID-19. Study-level background: Italy, Spain and the United States were the sources of the convalescent and acute COVID-19 samples.

The protocol was immunoSEQ multiplex PCR, while the TCRdb copy is restricted to in-frame clones and leaves out a portion. The sample includes about 340,000 clones, 75% to 90% of them seen just once. This sequence was found in a woman aged 55-69 years with COVID-19, enrolled during active disease. The genes are TRBV21-1 and TRBJ1-6. TRBV21-1 is a documented pseudogene. Sequencing was done on a sample of peripheral blood. The CDR3 is CASSKFLLTWYYFSYNSPLHF. Here the CDR3 DNA reads TGTGCCAGCAGCAAATTCCTCCTGACCTGGTACTATTTCTCCTATAATTCACCCCTCCACTTT.